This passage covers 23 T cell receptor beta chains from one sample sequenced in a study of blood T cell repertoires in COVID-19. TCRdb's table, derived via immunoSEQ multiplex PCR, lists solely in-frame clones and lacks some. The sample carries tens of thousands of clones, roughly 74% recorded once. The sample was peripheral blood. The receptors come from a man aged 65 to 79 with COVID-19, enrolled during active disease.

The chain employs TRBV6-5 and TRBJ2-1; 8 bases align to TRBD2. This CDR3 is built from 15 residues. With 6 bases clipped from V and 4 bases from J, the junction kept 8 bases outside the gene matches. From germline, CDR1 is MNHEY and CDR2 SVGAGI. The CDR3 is CASSAGASGYNEQFF. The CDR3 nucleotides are TGTGCCAGCAGCGCCGGGGCTAGCGGGTACAATGAGCAGTTCTTC.

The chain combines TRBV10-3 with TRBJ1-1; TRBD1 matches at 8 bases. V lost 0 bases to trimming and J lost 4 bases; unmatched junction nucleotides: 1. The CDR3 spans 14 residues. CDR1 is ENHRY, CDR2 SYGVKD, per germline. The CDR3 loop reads CAISESDRGTEAFF. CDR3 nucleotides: TGTGCCATCAGTGAGTCAGACAGGGGCACTGAAGCTTTCTTT.

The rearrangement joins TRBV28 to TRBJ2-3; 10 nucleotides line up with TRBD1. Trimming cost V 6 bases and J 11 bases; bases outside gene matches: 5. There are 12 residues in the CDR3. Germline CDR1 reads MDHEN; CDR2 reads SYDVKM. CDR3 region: CASSWTGGRQYF. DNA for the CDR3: TGTGCCAGCAGCTGGACAGGGGGGAGGCAGTATTTT.

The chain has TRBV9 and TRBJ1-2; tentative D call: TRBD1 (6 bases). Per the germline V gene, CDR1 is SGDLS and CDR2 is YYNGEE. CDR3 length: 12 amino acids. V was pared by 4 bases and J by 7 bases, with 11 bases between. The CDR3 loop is CASSRDIRGYTF. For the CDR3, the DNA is TGTGCCAGCAGCAGGGACATACGTGGCTACACCTTC.

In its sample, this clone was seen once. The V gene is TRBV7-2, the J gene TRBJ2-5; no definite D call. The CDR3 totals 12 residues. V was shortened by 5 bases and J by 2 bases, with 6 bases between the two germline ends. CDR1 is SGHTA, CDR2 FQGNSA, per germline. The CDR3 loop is CASSLVQETQYF. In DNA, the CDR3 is TGTGCCAGCAGCCTCGTTCAAGAGACCCAGTACTTC.

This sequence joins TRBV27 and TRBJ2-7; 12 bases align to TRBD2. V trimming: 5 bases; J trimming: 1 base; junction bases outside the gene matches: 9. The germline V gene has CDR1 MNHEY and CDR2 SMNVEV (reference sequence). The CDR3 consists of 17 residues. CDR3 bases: TGTGCCAGCAGTCTGACTAGCGGGAGCTACATTTCCTACGAGCAGTACTTC. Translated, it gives CASSLTSGSYISYEQYF.

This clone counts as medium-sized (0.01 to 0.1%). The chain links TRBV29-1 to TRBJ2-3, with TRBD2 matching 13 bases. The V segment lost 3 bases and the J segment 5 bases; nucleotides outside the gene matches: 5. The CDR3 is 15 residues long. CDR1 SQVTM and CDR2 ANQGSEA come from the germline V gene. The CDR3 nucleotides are TGCAGCGTTGACCGACTAGCGGGAGGTATAGATACGCAGTATTTT. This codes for CSVDRLAGGIDTQYF.

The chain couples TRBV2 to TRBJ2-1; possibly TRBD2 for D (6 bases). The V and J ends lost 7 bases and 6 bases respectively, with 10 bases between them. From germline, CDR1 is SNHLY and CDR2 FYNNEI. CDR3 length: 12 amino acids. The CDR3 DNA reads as TGTGCCAGCAAGGCTAGCGCCAATGAGCAGTTCTTC. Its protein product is CASKASANEQFF.

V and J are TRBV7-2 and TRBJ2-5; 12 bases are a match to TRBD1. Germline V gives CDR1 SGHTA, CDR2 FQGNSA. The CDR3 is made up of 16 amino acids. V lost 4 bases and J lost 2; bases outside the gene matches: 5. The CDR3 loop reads CASSSGQGARQETQYF. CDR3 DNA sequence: TGTGCCAGCAGCTCGGGACAGGGGGCGCGGCAAGAGACCCAGTACTTC. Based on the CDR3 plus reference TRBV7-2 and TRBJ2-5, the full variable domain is GAGVSQSPSNKVTEKGKDVELRCDPISGHTALYWYRQSLGQGLEFLIYFQGNSAPDKSGLPSDRFSAERTGGSVSTLTIQRTQQEDSAVYLCASSSGQGARQETQYFGPGTRLLVL.

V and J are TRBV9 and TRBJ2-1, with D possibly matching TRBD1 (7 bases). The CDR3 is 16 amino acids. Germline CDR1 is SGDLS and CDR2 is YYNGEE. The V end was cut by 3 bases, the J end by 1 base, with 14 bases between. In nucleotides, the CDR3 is TGTGCCAGCAGCGCCGTACAGGGGAGGTCCTACAATGAGCAGTTCTTC. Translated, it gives CASSAVQGRSYNEQFF.

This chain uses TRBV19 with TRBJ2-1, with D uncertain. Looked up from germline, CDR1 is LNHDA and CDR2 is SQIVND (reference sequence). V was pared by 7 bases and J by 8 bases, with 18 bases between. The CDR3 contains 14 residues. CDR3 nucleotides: TGTGCCAGTAAATTTGGGCCCATCCCCCATGAGCAGTTCTTC. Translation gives CASKFGPIPHEQFF.

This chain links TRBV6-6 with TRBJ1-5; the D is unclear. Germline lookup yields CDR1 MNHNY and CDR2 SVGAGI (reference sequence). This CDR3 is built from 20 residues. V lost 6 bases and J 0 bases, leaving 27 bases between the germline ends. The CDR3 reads CASSDLTAGEGPFSNQPQHF. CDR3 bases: TGTGCCAGCAGCGATCTAACTGCCGGGGAAGGACCCTTTAGCAATCAGCCCCAGCATTTT.

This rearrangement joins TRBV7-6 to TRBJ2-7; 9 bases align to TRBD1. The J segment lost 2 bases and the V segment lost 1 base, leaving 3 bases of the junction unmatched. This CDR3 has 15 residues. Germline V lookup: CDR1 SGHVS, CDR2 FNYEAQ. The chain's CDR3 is CASSLGTGDTYEQYF. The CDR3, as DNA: TGTGCCAGCAGCTTAGGGACAGGGGATACCTACGAGCAGTACTTC.

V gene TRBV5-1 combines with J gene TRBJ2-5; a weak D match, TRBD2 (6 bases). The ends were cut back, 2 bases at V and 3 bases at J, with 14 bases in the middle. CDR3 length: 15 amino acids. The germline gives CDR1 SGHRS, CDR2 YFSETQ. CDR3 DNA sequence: TGCGCCAGCAGCTTTACTAGCCGGAGGGAAGAGACCCAGTACTTC. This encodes CASSFTSRREETQYF.

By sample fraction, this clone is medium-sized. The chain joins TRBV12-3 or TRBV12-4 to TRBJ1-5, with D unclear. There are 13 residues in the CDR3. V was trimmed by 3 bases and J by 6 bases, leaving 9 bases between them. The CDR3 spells CASSLTEAQPQHF. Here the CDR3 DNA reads TGTGCCAGCAGTTTGACGGAGGCTCAGCCCCAGCATTTT.

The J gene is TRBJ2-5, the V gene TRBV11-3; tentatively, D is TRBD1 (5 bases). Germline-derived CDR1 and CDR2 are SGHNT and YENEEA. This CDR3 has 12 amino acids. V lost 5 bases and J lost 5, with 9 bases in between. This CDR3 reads CASSDDSETQYF. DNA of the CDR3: TGTGCCAGCAGCGATGACAGTGAGACCCAGTACTTC.

For the CDR3, the DNA is TGTGCCAGCAGCCGTAGCGGGGGGACCCAGTACTTC. It is translated as CASSRSGGTQYF. V usage is TRBV11-3 and J usage is TRBJ2-5, with 9 nucleotides matching TRBD2. The CDR3 contains 12 residues. V gave up 5 bases and J gave up 7 bases; unmatched junction bases: 2. CDR1 SGHNT and CDR2 YENEEA come from the germline V gene.

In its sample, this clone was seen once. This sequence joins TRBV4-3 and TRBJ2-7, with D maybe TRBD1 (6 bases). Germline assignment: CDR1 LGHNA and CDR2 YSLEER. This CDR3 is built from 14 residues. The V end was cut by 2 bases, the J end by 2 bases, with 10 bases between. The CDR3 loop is CASSQSRDTYEQYF. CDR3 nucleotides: TGCGCCAGCAGCCAATCCCGGGACACCTACGAGCAGTACTTC.

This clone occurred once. DNA for the CDR3: TGTGCCACGGGACGGACAGACCAAGAGACCCAGTACTTC. This codes for CATGRTDQETQYF. The rearrangement uses TRBV10-3 and TRBJ2-5; D is perhaps TRBD1 (6 bases). This CDR3 is 13 amino acids long. Germline V gene lookup returns CDR1 ENHRY and CDR2 SYGVKD. Trimming cost V 10 bases and J 0 bases, with 12 bases left between them.

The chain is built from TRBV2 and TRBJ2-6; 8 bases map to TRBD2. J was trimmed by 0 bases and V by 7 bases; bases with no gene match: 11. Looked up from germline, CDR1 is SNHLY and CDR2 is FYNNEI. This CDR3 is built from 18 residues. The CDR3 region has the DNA TGTGCCAGCACTCCGGGGGCGGGAGGCTACTCTGGGGCCAACGTCCTGACTTTC. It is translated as CASTPGAGGYSGANVLTF.

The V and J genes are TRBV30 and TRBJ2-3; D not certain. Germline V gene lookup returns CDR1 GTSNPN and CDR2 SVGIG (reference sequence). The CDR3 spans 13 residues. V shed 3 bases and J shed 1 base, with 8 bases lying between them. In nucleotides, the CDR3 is TGTGCCTGGAGCTGGAGCGGCACAGATACGCAGTATTTT. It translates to CAWSWSGTDTQYF.

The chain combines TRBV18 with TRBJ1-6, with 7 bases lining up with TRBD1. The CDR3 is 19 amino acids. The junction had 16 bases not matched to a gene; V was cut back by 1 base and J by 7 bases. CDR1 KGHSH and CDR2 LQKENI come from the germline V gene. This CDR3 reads CASSPRTLIWPGQNSPLHF. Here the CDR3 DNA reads TGTGCCAGCTCACCACGAACACTAATTTGGCCGGGACAGAATTCACCCCTCCACTTT. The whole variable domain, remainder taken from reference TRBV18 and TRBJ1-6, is NAGVMQNPRHLVRRRGQEARLRCSPMKGHSHVYWYRQLPEEGLKFMVYLQKENIIDESGMPKERFSAEFPKEGPSILRIQQVVRGDSAAYFCASSPRTLIWPGQNSPLHFGNGTRLTVT.

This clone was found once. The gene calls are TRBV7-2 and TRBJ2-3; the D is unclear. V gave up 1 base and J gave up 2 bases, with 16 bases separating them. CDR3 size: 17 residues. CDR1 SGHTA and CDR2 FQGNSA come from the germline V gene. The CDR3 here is CASSLGRVPLYTDTQYF. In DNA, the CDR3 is TGTGCCAGCAGCTTAGGTCGAGTCCCTCTTTACACAGATACGCAGTATTTT. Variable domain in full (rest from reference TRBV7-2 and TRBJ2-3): GAGVSQSPSNKVTEKGKDVELRCDPISGHTALYWYRQSLGQGLEFLIYFQGNSAPDKSGLPSDRFSAERTGGSVSTLTIQRTQQEDSAVYLCASSLGRVPLYTDTQYFGPGTRLTVL.